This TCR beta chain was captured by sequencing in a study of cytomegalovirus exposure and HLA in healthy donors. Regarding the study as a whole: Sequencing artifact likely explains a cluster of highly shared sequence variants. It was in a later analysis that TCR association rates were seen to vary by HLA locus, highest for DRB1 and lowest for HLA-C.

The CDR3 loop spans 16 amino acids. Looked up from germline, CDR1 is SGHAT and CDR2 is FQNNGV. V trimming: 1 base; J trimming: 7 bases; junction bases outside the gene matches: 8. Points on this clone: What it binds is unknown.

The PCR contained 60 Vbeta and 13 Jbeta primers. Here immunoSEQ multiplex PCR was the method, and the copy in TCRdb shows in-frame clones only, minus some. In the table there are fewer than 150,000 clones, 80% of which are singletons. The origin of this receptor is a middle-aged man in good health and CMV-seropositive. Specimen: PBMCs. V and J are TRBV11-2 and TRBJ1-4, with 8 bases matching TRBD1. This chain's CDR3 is CASSLGAGGMGEKLFF. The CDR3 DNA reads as TGTGCCAGCAGCTTAGGGGCAGGGGGCATGGGTGAAAAACTGTTTTTT.